The T cell receptor beta chain under discussion was sequenced for a study of T-cell memory formation after mild COVID-19. For the study at large: TCR clusters were mostly donor specific.

UMIs and sample barcodes were carried by the TCR alpha and TCR beta cDNA libraries that 5'RACE produced using constant-segment primers. TCRdb reprocessed the 5' RACE reads with MiXCR, giving one entry per CDR3 protein. This sample carries 250,000 to 350,000 distinct CDR3 sequences, roughly 19% of them seen once, and the ten largest clones take 21%. Germline V gene sequence: CDR1 SGHKS, CDR2 YYEKEE (reference sequence). The CDR3 covers 11 residues. Trimming removed 4 bases at V and 11 bases at J, with 12 bases between. This receptor was obtained from a man between 18 and 29 years old who had mild COVID-19 (a few samples of this study predate the infection). Cell type and time point are not known. The chain links TRBV5-5 to TRBJ1-1; perhaps TRBD1 as D (5 bases). Sequencing input: PBMCs or a T cell subset sorted from them (not recorded which). This CDR3 is CASSGHTEAFF. In nucleotides, the CDR3 is TGTGCCAGCAGCGGACACACAGAGGCTTTCTTT.